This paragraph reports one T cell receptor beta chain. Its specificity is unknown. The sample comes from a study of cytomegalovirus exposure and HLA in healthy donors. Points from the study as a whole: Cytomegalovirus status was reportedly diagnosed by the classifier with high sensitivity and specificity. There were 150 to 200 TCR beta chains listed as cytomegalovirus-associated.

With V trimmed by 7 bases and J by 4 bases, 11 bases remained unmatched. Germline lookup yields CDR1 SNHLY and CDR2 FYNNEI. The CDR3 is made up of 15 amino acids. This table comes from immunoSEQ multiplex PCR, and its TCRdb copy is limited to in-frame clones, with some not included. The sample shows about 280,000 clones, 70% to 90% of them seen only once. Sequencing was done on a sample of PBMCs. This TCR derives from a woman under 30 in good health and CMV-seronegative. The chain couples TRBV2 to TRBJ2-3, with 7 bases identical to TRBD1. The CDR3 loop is CASTHDRAIADTQYF. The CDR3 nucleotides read TGTGCCAGCACTCATGACAGGGCCATCGCAGATACGCAGTATTTT.